These 16 T cell receptor beta chains were all obtained from the same sample, sequenced in a study of cytomegalovirus exposure and HLA in healthy donors. 60 Vbeta and 13 Jbeta primers were used in PCR. Sequenced by immunoSEQ multiplex PCR; TCRdb stores in-frame clones only, minus some. This sample has over 95,000 clones, with about 80% found just once. Material: PBMCs. The receptors originated from a man aged 40-49 years in good health and CMV-seronegative.

V is TRBV7-2 and J is TRBJ2-5; D ambiguous. The J call could be wrong; TRBJ2-7 is a better fit for the DNA end. This CDR3 region has 15 residues. Germline CDR1 SGHTA, CDR2 FQGNSA. CDR3 DNA sequence: TGTGCCAGCAGCGCAGCCCCCAGTTACAACTACGAGCAGTACTTC. Its translation is CASSAAPSYNYEQYF.

The CDR3 sequence: CAWSVDGQLYGYTF. CDR3 DNA sequence: TGTGCCTGGAGTGTAGACGGACAGCTCTATGGCTACACCTTC. The chain joins TRBV30 to TRBJ1-2, with D perhaps matching TRBD1 (6 bases). V was shortened by 0 bases and J by 4 bases, with 12 bases between the two germline ends. Germline V lookup: CDR1 GTSNPN, CDR2 SVGIG (reference sequence). The CDR3 loop spans 14 amino acids.

This clone was counted a single time. The chain couples TRBV9 to TRBJ2-1; D uncertain. There are 15 residues in the CDR3. Trimming removed 3 bases at V and 3 bases at J, with 13 bases between. Per germline, CDR1 SGDLS and CDR2 YYNGEE. The CDR3: CASSDPPGYYNEQFF. The CDR3 region has the DNA TGTGCCAGCAGCGACCCGCCGGGTTACTACAATGAGCAGTTCTTC.

The gene calls are TRBV28 and TRBJ1-2; D gene uncertain. Germline lookup yields CDR1 MDHEN and CDR2 SYDVKM. The length of the CDR3 is 14 residues. V was clipped by 2 bases and J by 8 bases, with 15 bases between them. The CDR3 here is CASSLGQRVGGYTF. In DNA, the CDR3 is TGTGCCAGCAGTTTAGGGCAGAGGGTCGGGGGCTACACCTTC.

The chain combines TRBV18 with TRBJ2-7; D ambiguous. Germline CDR1 and CDR2: KGHSH and LQKENI. This CDR3 has 14 amino acids. Trimming cost V 3 bases and J 2 bases, with 11 bases left between them. The CDR3 nucleotides are TGTGCCAGCTCACCGCCGACACAAGCCTACGAGCAGTACTTC. This encodes CASSPPTQAYEQYF.

As DNA, the CDR3 is TGTGCCAGCAGCTTTCCGGAGATGGGGGCTAGGGCATACAATGAGCAGTTCTTC. Translated, it gives CASSFPEMGARAYNEQFF. The V gene is TRBV7-9, the J gene TRBJ2-1, with a tentative D call TRBD1 (6 bases). The length of the CDR3 is 18 residues. Germline V CDR1 and CDR2: SEHNR, FQNEAQ (reference sequence). V lost 3 bases and J 4 bases, leaving 22 bases between the germline ends.

This chain uses TRBV4-1 with TRBJ2-1, with 9 bases lining up with TRBD1. This CDR3 spans 16 amino acids. CDR1 and CDR2 (germline): MGHRA, YSYEKL. Trimming cost V 1 base and J 5 bases; bases outside gene matches: 6. This chain's CDR3 is CASSQVDRGGNNEQFF. CDR3 coding DNA: TGCGCCAGCAGCCAAGTGGACAGGGGTGGGAACAATGAGCAGTTCTTC.

The chain uses TRBV29-1 and TRBJ2-1; no definite D call. The V end lost 7 bases, the J end lost 4 bases, and 5 bases lay between the germline ends. The CDR3 is 10 amino acids. The germline V gene has CDR1 SQVTM and CDR2 ANQGSEA. The CDR3 sequence is CSGAYNEQFF. In nucleotides, the CDR3 is TGCAGCGGGGCATACAATGAGCAGTTCTTC.

The chain recombines TRBV2 with TRBJ2-5, with TRBD2 matching over 13 bases. There are 13 residues in the CDR3. Germline trimming cut 8 bases from V and 7 bases from J; bases unmatched to any gene: 4. CDR1 and CDR2 (germline): SNHLY, FYNNEI. CDR3 coding DNA: TGTGCCAGCGGACTAGCGGGGGCAGGGACCCAGTACTTC. This encodes CASGLAGAGTQYF.

DNA for the CDR3: TGTGCCAGCAGGGGAGCGGGAAACTACGAGCAGTACTTC. It codes for CASRGAGNYEQYF. V gene TRBV7-9 combines with J gene TRBJ2-7, with 7 bases identical to TRBD2. Looked up from germline, CDR1 is SEHNR and CDR2 is FQNEAQ (reference sequence). The V and J ends lost 6 bases and 3 bases, in that order; junction bases with no gene match: 5. The CDR3 is 13 amino acids.

The genes are TRBV5-1 and TRBJ1-3, with D tentatively TRBD1 (6 bases). The CDR3 totals 17 residues. CDR1 and CDR2 from the germline V gene are SGHRS and YFSETQ. V was trimmed by 9 bases and J by 0 bases, leaving 22 bases between them. The CDR3 sequence: CAIGVAKDSSSGNTIYF. In DNA form, the CDR3 reads TGCGCCATCGGGGTGGCTAAGGACAGCTCCTCTGGAAACACCATATATTTT.

The J gene is TRBJ2-7, the V gene TRBV19; 7 bases are shared with TRBD1. The CDR3 has 16 residues. Germline V lookup: CDR1 LNHDA, CDR2 SQIVND (reference sequence). The junction had 9 bases not matched to a gene; V was cut back by 4 bases and J by 0 bases. The CDR3 bases are TGTGCCAGTAGTACTGAAAACCGGGACAGCTCCTACGAGCAGTACTTC. Translating gives CASSTENRDSSYEQYF.

The chain combines TRBV6-5 with TRBJ1-1; D is ambiguous. CDR1 is MNHEY, CDR2 SVGAGI, per germline. With 2 bases removed from V and 3 bases from J, the gap between germline ends came to 7 bases. The CDR3 length is 13 residues. The CDR3 bases are TGTGCCAGCAGTTACAGGGAGCACACTGAAGCTTTCTTT. Translation gives CASSYREHTEAFF.

This clone showed up just once. CDR3 sequence (DNA): TGCGCCAGCAGGGGACAGGGGAATTCCTACGAGCAGTACTTC. This encodes CASRGQGNSYEQYF. V is TRBV5-1 and J is TRBJ2-7; TRBD1 aligns across 10 bases. The CDR3 covers 14 residues. CDR1 and CDR2 from the germline V gene are SGHRS and YFSETQ. J lost 1 base, V lost 5 bases, and 3 bases had no gene match.

The chain links TRBV7-3 to TRBJ2-5; 10 bases map to TRBD2. The CDR3 has 16 amino acids. Germline CDR1 SGHTA, CDR2 FQGTGA. V lost 5 bases to trimming and J lost 2 bases; unmatched junction nucleotides: 8. The CDR3 region is CASSRMGAGGQETQYF. CDR3 nucleotide sequence: TGTGCCAGCAGCCGGATGGGAGCGGGGGGGCAAGAGACCCAGTACTTC.

This clone came up once. The germline gene is not matched at one end of the junction; a read error may be the cause. The chain carries TRBV7-9 and TRBJ1-1, with 7 bases aligning to TRBD1. Germline lookup yields CDR1 SEHNR and CDR2 FQNEAQ (reference sequence). The CDR3 covers 13 residues. The CDR3 nucleotides are TGTTCCAGCGAGGGGGCCCAGGGGACTGAAGCTTTCTTT. Translated, it gives CSSEGAQGTEAFF.